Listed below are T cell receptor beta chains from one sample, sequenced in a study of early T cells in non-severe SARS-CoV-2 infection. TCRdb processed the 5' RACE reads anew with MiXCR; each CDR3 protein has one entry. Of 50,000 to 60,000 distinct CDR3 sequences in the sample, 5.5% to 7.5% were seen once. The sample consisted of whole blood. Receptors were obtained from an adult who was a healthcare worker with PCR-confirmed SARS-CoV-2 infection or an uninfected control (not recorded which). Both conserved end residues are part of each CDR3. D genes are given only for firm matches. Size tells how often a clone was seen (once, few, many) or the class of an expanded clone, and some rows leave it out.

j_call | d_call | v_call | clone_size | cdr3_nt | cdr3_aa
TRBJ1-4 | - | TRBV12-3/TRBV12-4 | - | TGTGCCAGCACCCTGGGGGGTGGGCTCGGCTTTTACGTTAATGAAAAACTGTTTTTT | CASTLGGGLGFYVNEKLFF
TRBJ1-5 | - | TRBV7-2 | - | TGTGCCAGAAGTCCTGCCCCGACAGTGCTGAATCAGCCCCAGCATTTT | CARSPAPTVLNQPQHF
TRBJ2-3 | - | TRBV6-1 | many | TGTGCCAGCAGTGATATACGGACAATCTTTAGGACAGATACGCAGTATTTT | CASSDIRTIFRTDTQYF
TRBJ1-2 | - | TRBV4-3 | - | TGCGCCAGCAGCCAAGATTCAATTACACCGTATGGCTACACCTTC | CASSQDSITPYGYTF
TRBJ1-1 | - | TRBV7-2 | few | TGTGCCAGCAGCCTCAACCTGGGAGCTTTCTTT | CASSLNLGAFF
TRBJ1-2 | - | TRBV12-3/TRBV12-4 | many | TGTGCCAGCAGTTTAGCGGGGCCTCGAATACACTATGGCTACACCTTC | CASSLAGPRIHYGYTF
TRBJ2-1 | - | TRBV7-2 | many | TGTGCCAGCAGCTTAGAGGGCGGATACAATGAGCAGTTCTTC | CASSLEGGYNEQFF
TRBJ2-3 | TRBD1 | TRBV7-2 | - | TGTGCCAGCAGCTCTCGGACAGGGGCGGATACGCAGTATTTT | CASSSRTGADTQYF
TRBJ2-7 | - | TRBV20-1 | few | TGCAGTGCTCCCCCCCAGCGGGCGGGCTCCTACGAGCAGTACTTC | CSAPPQRAGSYEQYF
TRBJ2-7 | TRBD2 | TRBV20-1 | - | TGCAGTGTTCCGCACCCGGGCCGGGGGGGCTACTACGAGCAGTACTTC | CSVPHPGRGGYYEQYF
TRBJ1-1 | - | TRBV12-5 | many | TGTGCTAGTGGTTTGATACGAGGCTGGGGCACTGAAGCTTTCTTT | CASGLIRGWGTEAFF
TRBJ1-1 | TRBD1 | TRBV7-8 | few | TGTGCCAGCAGCTTAAGGGAGGCAGGGGGAAGCACTGAAGCTTTCTTT | CASSLREAGGSTEAFF
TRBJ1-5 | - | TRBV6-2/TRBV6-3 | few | TGTGCCAGCAGCGTTGGGAGGAGCAATCAGCCCCAGCATTTT | CASSVGRSNQPQHF
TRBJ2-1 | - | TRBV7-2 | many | TGTGCCAGCAGCTTAGAAGCCAGGTCCATCAATGAGCAGTTCTTC | CASSLEARSINEQFF
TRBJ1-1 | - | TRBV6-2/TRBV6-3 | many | TGTGCCAGCTCCAATACGGTGAACACTGAAGCTTTCTTT | CASSNTVNTEAFF
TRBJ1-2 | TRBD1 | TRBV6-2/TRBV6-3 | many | TGTGCCAGCAGTGATGACAGGGGAAAAAACTATGGCTACACCTTC | CASSDDRGKNYGYTF
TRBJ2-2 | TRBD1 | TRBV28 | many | TGTGCCAGCAGTTTCCGGCCGGGACAGGGAAGGACCGGGGAGCTGTTTTTT | CASSFRPGQGRTGELFF
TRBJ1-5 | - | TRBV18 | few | TGTGCCAGCTCACCATCTGGACAGCCCCAGCATTTT | CASSPSGQPQHF